This T cell receptor (beta chain) was recorded in a study of cytomegalovirus exposure and HLA in healthy donors. Study-level results: HLA restriction was apparent for most CMV-associated TCR beta chains in a later analysis. A later analysis showed HLA-associated TCR beta chains outstripping equally common others in clonal expansion.

The primer mix had 60 Vbeta and 13 Jbeta primers. In the original processing: In a later analysis, 75 million to 95 million unique TCR beta chains included roughly 11 million shared by two or more donors. Clones were read by immunoSEQ multiplex PCR, and TCRdb kept only the in-frame ones, dropping some. That table supplies the V and J calls and clone size; D and trimming were determined from the DNA. The sample consists of about 99,000 clones, over 60% of them appearing once. With regard to this clone: Its antigen is not known.

V shed 7 bases and J shed 8 bases, with 11 bases lying between them. The CDR3 runs 11 residues. Germline values: CDR1 MNHNS, CDR2 SASEGT. This clonotype was sampled from a woman aged 18-29 years in good health and CMV-seropositive. The specimen sequenced was PBMCs. The rearrangement joins TRBV6-1 to TRBJ1-2; D is ambiguous. This CDR3 is CASTREGGYTF. CDR3 DNA: TGTGCCAGCACACGAGAGGGAGGCTACACCTTC.